A selection of T cell receptor beta chains follows, all from one sample in a study of T cell responses to AZD1222 COVID-19 vaccine. TCRdb keeps only in-frame clones here, not all; method: immunoSEQ multiplex PCR. The profile shows 150,000 or so clones, approximately 92% of them singletons. The material was peripheral blood, obtained on day 0 of AZD1222 vaccination. The source is an adult in good health. Each CDR3 is given without its conserved first and last residue.

v_call cdr3_aa
TRBV6-7 ASSYPERRWGYT
TRBV7-9 ASSLALSLTGPTGELF
TRBV7-2 ASSLGAAYSNQPQH
TRBV2 ASDPGGIFGYT
TRBV3-1/TRBV3-2 ASSQGLAQTQY
TRBV19 ATAGWEQPQH
TRBV27 ASSLRGINYGYT
TRBV7-9 ASSGGIPYYEQY
TRBV1 TSSQGGGRDTGELF
TRBV7-2 ASSLGGGRNSPLH
TRBV28 ATRRGNTEAF
TRBV6-5 ASSYSDPRGNQPQH
TRBV11-1 ASSSWTPGGTDTQY
TRBV3-1/TRBV3-2 ASSETTSGGYNEQF
TRBV5-1 ASRPGGLASTNEQF
TRBV18 ASSPVGGSNTEAF
TRBV7-2 ASSLLASGSGELF
TRBV2 ASKGRGNTEAF
TRBV10-2 ASSWTENTDTQY
TRBV19 ASSPGPTKRGYT
TRBV5-4 ASSARDEETQY
TRBV3-1/TRBV3-2 ASSQRRPLNTEAF
TRBV4-3 ASSQNYDLPSPDQY
TRBV7-9 ASSFRELADEQY
TRBV6-2/TRBV6-3 ASSWWQDYEQY
TRBV27 ASQAWDRNTEAF
TRBV3-1/TRBV3-2 ASSQWSGDQPQH
TRBV4-1 ASSQAPAGTSGNTIY
TRBV29-1 SVAEGGYT
TRBV2 ASSVRTGEKLF
TRBV12-3/TRBV12-4 ASSLSRDEQY
TRBV23-1 ASSQSGGQGEKLF
TRBV10-2 ASSGAFGSAEAF
TRBV6-4 ASSDSYRGNSPLH
TRBV7-9 ASSFSGATTDTQY
TRBV19 ASSRETGSSGTQY
TRBV28 ASSLAGAQETQY
TRBV7-6 ASSTRVGGLDTSTDTQY
TRBV19 ASSIGSGGTGETQY
TRBV27 ASSLQGRQPQH
TRBV24-1 ATSATGSGNTIY
TRBV27 ASRGLGLGGSDEQF
TRBV7-9 ASSLGPIREQF
TRBV3-1/TRBV3-2 ASSQEGVGGADTQY
TRBV16 ASSPFRTPNEKLF
TRBV18 ASSPLGSTGDDEQF
TRBV7-6 ASSPTPQKDRVGTEAF
TRBV19 ASTPWKSGIEQF
TRBV4-1 ASSQGAIRSPNQPQH
TRBV25-1 ASSPGTGPNEKLF